The present T cell receptor (beta chain) was sequenced within a study of identical twins. Using its own MiXCR run on the 5' RACE reads, TCRdb lists one record per CDR3 protein. The repertoire consists of some 660,000 distinct CDR3 sequences, with 8.5% to 9.5% occurring once and the leading ten covering 0.98%. The V end lost 3 bases, the J end lost 0 bases, and 9 bases lay between the germline ends. Germline V gives CDR1 DFQATT, CDR2 SNEGSKA (reference sequence). There are 13 residues in the CDR3. Turning to this clonotype: This sequence may be a read error, since a much larger clone differs from it by one base. This CDR3 is missing its conserved last phenylalanine or tryptophan, likely due to a read error.

These sequences were also reported in another study, on yellow fever vaccine responses in identical twins.

The sample taken for sequencing was PBMCs. The chain joins TRBV20-1 to TRBJ2-7, with D possibly matching TRBD1 (5 bases). This TCR derives from a woman aged 18-35 years in good health. The CDR3 reads CSARQTASYEQYY. The CDR3 nucleotides are TGCAGTGCTAGGCAGACAGCCTCCTACGAGCAGTACTAC.